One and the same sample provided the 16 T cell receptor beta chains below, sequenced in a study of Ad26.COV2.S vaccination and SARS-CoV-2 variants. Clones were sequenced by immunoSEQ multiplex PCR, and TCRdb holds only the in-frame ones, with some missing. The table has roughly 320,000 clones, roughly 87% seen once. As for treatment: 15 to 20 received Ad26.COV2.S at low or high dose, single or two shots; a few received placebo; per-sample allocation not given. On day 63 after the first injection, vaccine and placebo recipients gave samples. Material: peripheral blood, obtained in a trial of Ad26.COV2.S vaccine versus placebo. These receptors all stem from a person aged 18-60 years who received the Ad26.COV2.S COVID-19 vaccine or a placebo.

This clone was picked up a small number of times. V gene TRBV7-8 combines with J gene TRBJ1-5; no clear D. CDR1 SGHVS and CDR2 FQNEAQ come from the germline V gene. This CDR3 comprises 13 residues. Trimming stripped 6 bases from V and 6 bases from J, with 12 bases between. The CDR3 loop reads CASSSAVPQPQHF. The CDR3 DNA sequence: TGTGCCAGCAGTTCAGCGGTCCCTCAGCCCCAGCATTTT.

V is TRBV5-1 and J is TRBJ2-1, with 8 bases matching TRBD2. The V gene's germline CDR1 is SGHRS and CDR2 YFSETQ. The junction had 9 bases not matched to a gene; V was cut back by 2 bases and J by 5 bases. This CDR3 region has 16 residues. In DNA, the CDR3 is TGCGCCAGCAGCTTAGAAGCGGGGGATGCCCACAATGAGCAGTTCTTC. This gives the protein CASSLEAGDAHNEQFF.

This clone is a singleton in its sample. CDR3 nucleotide sequence: TGTGCCAGCTCACCACCTCTAGCGCGGAGCACAGATACGCAGTATTTT. Translation: CASSPPLARSTDTQYF. The V gene is TRBV18, the J gene TRBJ2-3, with D possibly being TRBD2 (6 bases). V was trimmed by 0 bases and J by 0 bases, leaving 10 bases between them. Germline values: CDR1 KGHSH, CDR2 LQKENI. This CDR3 comprises 16 residues.

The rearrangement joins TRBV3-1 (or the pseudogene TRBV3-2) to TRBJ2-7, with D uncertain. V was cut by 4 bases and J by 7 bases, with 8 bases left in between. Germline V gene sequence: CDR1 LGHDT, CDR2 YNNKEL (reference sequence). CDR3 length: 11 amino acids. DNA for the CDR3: TGTGCCAGCAGCCTCGCCGGAGAGCAGTACTTC. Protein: CASSLAGEQYF.

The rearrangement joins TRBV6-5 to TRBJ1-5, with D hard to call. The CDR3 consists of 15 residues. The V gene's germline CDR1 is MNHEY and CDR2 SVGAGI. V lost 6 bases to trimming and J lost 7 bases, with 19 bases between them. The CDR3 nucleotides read TGTGCCAGCAGCCTACTAGTTGGAGGGAGGCAGCCCCAGCATTTT. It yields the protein CASSLLVGGRQPQHF.

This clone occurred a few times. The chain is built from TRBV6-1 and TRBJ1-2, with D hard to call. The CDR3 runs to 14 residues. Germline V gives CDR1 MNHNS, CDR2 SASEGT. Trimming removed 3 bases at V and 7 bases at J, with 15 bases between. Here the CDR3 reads CASSEMGYISGYTF. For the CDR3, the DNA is TGTGCCAGCAGTGAGATGGGTTATATATCTGGCTACACCTTC.

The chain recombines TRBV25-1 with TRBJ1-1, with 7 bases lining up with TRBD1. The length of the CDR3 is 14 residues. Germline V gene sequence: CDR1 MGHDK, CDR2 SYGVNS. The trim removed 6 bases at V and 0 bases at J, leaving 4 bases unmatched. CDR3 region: CASRETGMNTEAFF. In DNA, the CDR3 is TGTGCCAGCAGAGAGACAGGGATGAACACTGAAGCTTTCTTT.

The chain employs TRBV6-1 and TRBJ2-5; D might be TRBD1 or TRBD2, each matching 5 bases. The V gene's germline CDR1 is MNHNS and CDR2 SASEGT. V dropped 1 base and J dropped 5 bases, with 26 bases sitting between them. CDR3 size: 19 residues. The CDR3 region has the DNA TGTGCCAGCAGTGAAGGAGGTTATTTAGGGACCCTTTCGTACGAGACCCAGTACTTC. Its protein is CASSEGGYLGTLSYETQYF.

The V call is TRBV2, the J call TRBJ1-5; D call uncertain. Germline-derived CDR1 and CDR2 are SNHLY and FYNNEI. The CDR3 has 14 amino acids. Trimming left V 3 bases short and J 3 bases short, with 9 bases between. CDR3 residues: CASSEGYDNQPQHF. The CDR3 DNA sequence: TGTGCCAGCAGTGAGGGGTATGACAATCAGCCCCAGCATTTT.

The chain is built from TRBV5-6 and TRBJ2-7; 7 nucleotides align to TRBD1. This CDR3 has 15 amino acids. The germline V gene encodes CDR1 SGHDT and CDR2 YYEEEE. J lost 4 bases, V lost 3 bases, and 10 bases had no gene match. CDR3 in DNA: TGTGCCAGCAGCTATCCACAGGGGCCCAGGTACGAGCAGTACTTC. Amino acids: CASSYPQGPRYEQYF. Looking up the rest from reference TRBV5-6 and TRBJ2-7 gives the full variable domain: DAGVTQSPTHLIKTRGQQVTLRCSPKSGHDTVSWYQQALGQGPQFIFQYYEEEERQRGNFPDRFSGHQFPNYSSELNVNALLLGDSALYLCASSYPQGPRYEQYFGPGTRLTVT.

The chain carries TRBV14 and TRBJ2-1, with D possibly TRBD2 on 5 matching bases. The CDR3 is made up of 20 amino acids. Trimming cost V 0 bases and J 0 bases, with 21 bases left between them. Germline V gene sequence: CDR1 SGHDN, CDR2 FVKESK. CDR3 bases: TGTGCCAGCAGCCAAGACGGGGTGTCGATGGCCAGAAGCTCCTACAATGAGCAGTTCTTC. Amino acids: CASSQDGVSMARSSYNEQFF.

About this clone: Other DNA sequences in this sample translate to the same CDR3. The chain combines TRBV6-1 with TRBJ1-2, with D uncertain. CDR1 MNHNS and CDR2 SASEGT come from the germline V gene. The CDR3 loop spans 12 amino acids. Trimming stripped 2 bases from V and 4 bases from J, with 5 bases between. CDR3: CASSELGYGYTF. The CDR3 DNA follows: TGTGCCAGCAGTGAATTGGGCTATGGCTACACCTTC.

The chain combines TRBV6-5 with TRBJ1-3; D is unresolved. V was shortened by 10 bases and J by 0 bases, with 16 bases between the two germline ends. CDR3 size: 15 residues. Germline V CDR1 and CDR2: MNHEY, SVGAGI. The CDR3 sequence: CATKETPSSGNTIYF. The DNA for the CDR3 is TGTGCCACCAAGGAGACACCCAGCTCTGGAAACACCATATATTTT.

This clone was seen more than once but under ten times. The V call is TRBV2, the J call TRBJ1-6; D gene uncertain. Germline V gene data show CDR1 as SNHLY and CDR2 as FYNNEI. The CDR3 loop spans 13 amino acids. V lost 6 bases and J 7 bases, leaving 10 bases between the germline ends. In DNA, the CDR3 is TGTGCCAGCAGGAAAGCCCGGAATTCACCCCTCCACTTT. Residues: CASRKARNSPLHF.

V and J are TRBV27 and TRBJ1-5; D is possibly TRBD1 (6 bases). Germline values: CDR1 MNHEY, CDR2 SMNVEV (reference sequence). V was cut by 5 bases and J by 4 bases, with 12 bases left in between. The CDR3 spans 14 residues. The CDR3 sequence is CASSGGPGNQPQHF. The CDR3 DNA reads TGTGCCAGCAGTGGGGGGCCGGGAAATCAGCCCCAGCATTTT.

CDR3 sequence reads: CASQAWQQETQYF. CDR3 bases: TGTGCCAGCCAAGCGTGGCAACAAGAGACCCAGTACTTC. The chain uses TRBV2 and TRBJ2-5, with D unresolved. Germline V gives CDR1 SNHLY, CDR2 FYNNEI. Between the trimmed V and J ends, which lost 8 bases and 2 bases, there was a span of 12 bases. This CDR3 is built from 13 residues.